The entry that follows covers one T cell receptor (beta chain) sequence. The data were obtained in a study of blood T cell repertoires in COVID-19. Study as a whole: Samples representing acute and convalescent COVID-19 were sourced from the United States, Italy and Spain. From T cells, B-cell-depleted T cells, or PBMCs came the material, which was cDNA or gDNA.

The CDR3 extends over 16 amino acids. Germline V gene data show CDR1 as SNHLY and CDR2 as FYNNEI. The V segment lost 4 bases and the J segment 0 bases; nucleotides outside the gene matches: 5. Original methodology: Counts of nucleated cells, estimated from reference gene primer amplification, were obtained. Clones were read by immunoSEQ multiplex PCR, and TCRdb kept only the in-frame ones, dropping some. V and J calls and clone size are those listed in that table; D and trimming were worked out from the DNA. The table lists 110,000 or so clones, roughly 84% of them singletons, with 8.1% in the top ten.

The sequence came from a woman between 40 and 55 years old with acute or convalescent COVID-19. The sample taken for sequencing was peripheral blood. The V call is TRBV2, the J call TRBJ2-1; 8 bases are a match to TRBD2. CDR3 nucleotides: TGTGCCAGCAGTGCGAGCGGGGGCCCCTCCTACAATGAGCAGTTCTTC. It encodes CASSASGGPSYNEQFF. Together with reference TRBV2 and TRBJ2-1, the CDR3 gives the full variable domain: EPEVTQTPSHQVTQMGQEVILRCVPISNHLYFYWYRQILGQKVEFLVSFYNNEISEKSEIFDDQFSVERPDGSNFTLKIRSTKLEDSAMYFCASSASGGPSYNEQFFGPGTRLTVL.